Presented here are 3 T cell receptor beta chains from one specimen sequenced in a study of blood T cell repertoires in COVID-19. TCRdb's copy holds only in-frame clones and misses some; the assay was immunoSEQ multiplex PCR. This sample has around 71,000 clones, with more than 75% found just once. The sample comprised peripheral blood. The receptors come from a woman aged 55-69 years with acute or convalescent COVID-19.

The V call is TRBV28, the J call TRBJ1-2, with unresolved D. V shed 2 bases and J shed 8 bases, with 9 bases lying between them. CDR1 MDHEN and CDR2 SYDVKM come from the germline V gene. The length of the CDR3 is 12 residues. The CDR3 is CASSLESRGYTF. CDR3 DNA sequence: TGTGCCAGCAGTTTAGAGTCGAGGGGCTACACCTTC.

The CDR3 here is CAWSERGTGYQPQHF. As DNA, the CDR3 is TGTGCCTGGAGCGAAAGGGGGACAGGGTATCAGCCCCAGCATTTT. The chain couples TRBV30 to TRBJ1-5; 9 nucleotides line up with TRBD1. The CDR3 runs to 15 residues. Germline CDR1 and CDR2: GTSNPN and SVGIG (reference sequence). With V trimmed by 3 bases and J by 5 bases, 8 bases remained unmatched.

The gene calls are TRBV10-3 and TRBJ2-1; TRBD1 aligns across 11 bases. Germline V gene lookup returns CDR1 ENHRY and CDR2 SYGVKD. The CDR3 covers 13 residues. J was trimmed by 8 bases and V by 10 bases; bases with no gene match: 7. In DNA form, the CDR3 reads TGTGCCACTAGGACAGGGGGCGAAGATGAGCAGTTCTTC. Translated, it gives CATRTGGEDEQFF.